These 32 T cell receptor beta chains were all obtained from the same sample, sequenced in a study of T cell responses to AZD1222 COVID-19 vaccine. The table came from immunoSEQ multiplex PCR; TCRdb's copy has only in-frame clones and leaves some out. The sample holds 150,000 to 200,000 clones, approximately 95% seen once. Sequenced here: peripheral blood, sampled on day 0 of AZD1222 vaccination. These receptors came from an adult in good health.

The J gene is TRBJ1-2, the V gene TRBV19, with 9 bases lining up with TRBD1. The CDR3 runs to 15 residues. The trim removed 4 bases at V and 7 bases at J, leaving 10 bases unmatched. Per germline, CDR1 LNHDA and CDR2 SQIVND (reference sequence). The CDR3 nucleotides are TGTGCCAGTAGTACAGGGACAGGGTTTGTCCCTGGCTACACCTTC. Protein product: CASSTGTGFVPGYTF.

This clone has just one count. The CDR3 here is CASSYGQGFLWGYTF. For the CDR3, the DNA is TGTGCCAGCAGTTATGGACAGGGGTTCCTATGGGGCTACACCTTC. The chain uses TRBV6-5 and TRBJ1-2, with 9 bases matching TRBD1. The V gene's germline CDR1 is MNHEY and CDR2 SVGAGI. The CDR3 runs to 15 residues. V gave up 3 bases and J gave up 8 bases; unmatched junction bases: 10.

The CDR3 protein is CASSLLAKGTEAFF. The CDR3 DNA reads TGCGCCAGCAGCTTGCTGGCCAAGGGCACTGAAGCTTTCTTT. The chain has TRBV5-1 and TRBJ1-1; D is undetermined. V lost 1 base and J 4 bases, leaving 11 bases between the germline ends. Germline V gene data show CDR1 as SGHRS and CDR2 as YFSETQ. This CDR3 is 14 amino acids long.

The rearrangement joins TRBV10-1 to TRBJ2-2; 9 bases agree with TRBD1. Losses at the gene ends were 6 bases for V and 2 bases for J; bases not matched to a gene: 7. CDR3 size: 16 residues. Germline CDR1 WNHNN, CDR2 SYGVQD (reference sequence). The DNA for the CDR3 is TGCGCCAGCAGGGCTGGGACAGGGACTAACACCGGGGAGCTGTTTTTT. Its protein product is CASRAGTGTNTGELFF.

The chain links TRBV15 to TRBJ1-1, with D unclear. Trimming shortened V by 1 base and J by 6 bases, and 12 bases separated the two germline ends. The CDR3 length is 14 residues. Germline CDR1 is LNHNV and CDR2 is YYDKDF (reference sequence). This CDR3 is CATSRVQLSAEAFF. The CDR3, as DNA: TGTGCCACCAGCAGAGTTCAGCTCAGCGCTGAAGCTTTCTTT. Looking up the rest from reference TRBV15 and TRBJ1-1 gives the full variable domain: DAMVIQNPRYQVTQFGKPVTLSCSQTLNHNVMYWYQQKSSQAPKLLFHYYDKDFNNEADTPDNFQSRRPNTSFCFLDIRSPGLGDTAMYLCATSRVQLSAEAFFGQGTRLTVV.

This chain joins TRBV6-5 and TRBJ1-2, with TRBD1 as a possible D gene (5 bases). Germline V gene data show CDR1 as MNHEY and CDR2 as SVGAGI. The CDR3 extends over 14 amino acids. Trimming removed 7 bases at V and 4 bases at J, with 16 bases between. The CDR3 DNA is TGTGCCAGCACTCGGGGGGACCCCGGCTATGGCTACACCTTC. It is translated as CASTRGDPGYGYTF.

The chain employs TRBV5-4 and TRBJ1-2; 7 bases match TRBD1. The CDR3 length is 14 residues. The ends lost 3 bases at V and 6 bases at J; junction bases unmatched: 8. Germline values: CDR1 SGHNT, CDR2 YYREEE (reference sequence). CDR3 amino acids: CASSSWDRPHGYTF. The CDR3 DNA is TGTGCCAGCAGCTCCTGGGACAGACCACATGGCTACACCTTC. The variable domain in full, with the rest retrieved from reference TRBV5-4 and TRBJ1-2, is ETGVTQSPTHLIKTRGQQVTLRCSSQSGHNTVSWYQQALGQGPQFIFQYYREEENGRGNFPPRFSGLQFPNYSSELNVNALELDDSALYLCASSSWDRPHGYTFGSGTRLTVV.

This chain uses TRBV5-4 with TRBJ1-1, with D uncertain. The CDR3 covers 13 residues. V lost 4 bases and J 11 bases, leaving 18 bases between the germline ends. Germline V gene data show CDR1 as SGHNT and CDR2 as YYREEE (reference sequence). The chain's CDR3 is CASSTGQLPDAFF. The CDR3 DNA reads TGTGCCAGCAGCACCGGGCAATTACCGGACGCTTTCTTT.

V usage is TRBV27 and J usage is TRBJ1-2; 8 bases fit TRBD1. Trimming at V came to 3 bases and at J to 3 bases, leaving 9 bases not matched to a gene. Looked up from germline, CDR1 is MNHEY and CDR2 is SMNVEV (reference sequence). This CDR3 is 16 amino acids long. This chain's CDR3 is CASSFLGTGQDYGYTF. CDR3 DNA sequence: TGTGCCAGCAGTTTCCTGGGGACAGGACAGGACTATGGCTACACCTTC.

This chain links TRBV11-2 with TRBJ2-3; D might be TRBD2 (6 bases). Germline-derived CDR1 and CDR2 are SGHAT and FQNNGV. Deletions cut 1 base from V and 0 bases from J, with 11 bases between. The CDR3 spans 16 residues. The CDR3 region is CASSLGALASTDTQYF. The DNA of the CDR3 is TGTGCCAGCAGCTTAGGCGCCCTAGCGAGCACAGATACGCAGTATTTT.

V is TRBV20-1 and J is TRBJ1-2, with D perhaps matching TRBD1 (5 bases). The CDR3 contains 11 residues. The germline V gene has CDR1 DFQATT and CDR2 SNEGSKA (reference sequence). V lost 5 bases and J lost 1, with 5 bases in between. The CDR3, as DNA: TGCAGTGCTGGACATAACTATGGCTACACCTTC. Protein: CSAGHNYGYTF.

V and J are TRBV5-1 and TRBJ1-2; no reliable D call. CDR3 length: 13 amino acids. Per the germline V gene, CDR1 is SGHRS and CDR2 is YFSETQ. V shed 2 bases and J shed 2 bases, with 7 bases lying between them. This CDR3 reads CASSLSVNYGYTF. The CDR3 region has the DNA TGCGCCAGCAGCTTATCAGTCAACTATGGCTACACCTTC.

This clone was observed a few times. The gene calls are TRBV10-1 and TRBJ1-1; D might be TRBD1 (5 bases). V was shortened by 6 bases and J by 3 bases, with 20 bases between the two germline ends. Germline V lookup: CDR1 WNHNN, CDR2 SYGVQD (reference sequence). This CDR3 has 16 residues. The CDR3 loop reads CASSRDADPGHTEAFF. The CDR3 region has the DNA TGCGCCAGCAGCCGGGACGCCGACCCCGGGCACACTGAAGCTTTCTTT.

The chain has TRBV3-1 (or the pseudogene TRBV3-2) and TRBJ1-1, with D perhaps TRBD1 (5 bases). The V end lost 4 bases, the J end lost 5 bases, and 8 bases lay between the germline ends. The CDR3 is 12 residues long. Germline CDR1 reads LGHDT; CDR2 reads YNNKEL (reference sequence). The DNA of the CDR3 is TGTGCCAGCAGCCGGGGGGTTACTGAAGCTTTCTTT. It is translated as CASSRGVTEAFF.

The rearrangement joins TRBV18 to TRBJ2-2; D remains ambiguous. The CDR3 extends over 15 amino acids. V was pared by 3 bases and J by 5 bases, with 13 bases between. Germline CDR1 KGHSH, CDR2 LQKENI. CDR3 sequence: CASSPGAVGTGELFF. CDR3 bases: TGTGCCAGCTCACCTGGAGCAGTGGGGACCGGGGAGCTGTTTTTT.

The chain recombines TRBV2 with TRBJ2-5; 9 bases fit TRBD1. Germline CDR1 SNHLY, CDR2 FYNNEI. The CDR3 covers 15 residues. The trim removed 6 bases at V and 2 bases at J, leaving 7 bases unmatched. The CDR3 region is CASSRQGVFQETQYF. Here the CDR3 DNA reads TGTGCCAGCAGCAGACAGGGGGTTTTTCAAGAGACCCAGTACTTC.

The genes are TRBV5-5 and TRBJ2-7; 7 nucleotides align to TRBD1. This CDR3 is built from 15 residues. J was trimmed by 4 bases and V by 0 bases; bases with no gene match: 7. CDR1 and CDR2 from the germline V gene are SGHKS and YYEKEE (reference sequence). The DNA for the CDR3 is TGTGCCAGCAGCTTGGTTAAGGCAGGGGGATACGAGCAGTACTTC. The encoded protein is CASSLVKAGGYEQYF.

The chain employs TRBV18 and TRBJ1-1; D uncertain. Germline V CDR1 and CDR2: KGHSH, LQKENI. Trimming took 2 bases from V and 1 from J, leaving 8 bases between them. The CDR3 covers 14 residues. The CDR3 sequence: CASSPGSENTEAFF. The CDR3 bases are TGTGCCAGCTCACCAGGATCGGAGAACACTGAAGCTTTCTTT.

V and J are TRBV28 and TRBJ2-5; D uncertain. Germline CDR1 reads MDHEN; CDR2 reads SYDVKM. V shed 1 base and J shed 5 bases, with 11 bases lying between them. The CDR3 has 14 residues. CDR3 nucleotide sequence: TGTGCCAGCAGTTTATACGGGCAACATGAGACCCAGTACTTC. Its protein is CASSLYGQHETQYF.

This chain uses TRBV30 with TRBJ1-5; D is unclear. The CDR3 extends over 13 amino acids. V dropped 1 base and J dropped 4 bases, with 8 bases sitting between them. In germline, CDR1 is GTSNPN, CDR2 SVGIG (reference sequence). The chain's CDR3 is CAWSADGNQPQHF. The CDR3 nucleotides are TGTGCCTGGAGTGCCGACGGGAATCAGCCCCAGCATTTT.

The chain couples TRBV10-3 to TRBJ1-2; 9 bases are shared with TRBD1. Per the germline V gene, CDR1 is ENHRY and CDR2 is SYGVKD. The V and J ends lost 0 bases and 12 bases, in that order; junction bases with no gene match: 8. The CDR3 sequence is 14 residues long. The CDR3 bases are TGTGCCATCAGTGAGTCATACGGACAGGGGCCTCACACCTTC. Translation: CAISESYGQGPHTF.

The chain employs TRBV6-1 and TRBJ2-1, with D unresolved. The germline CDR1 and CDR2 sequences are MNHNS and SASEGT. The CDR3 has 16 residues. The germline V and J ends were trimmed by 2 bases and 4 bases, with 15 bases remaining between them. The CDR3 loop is CASSELLVNAYNEQFF. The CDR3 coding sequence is TGTGCCAGCAGTGAATTGTTAGTGAATGCATACAATGAGCAGTTCTTC.

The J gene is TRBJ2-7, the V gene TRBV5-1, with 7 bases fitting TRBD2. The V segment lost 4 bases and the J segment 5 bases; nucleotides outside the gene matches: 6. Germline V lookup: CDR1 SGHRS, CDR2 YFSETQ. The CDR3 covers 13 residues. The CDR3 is CASSGWGGNEQYF. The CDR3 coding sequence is TGCGCCAGCAGCGGGTGGGGGGGAAACGAGCAGTACTTC.

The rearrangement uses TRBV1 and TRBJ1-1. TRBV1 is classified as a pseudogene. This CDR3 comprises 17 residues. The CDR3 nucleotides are TGCACCAGCAGCCACCTGACCCACCTCTCGTCGGGCACTGAAGCTTTCTTT. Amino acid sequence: CTSSHLTHLSSGTEAFF.

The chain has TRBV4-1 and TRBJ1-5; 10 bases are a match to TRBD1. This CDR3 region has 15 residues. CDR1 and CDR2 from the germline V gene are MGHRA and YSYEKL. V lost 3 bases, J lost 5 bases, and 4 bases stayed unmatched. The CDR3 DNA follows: TGCGCCAGCAGCCAGGAGACAGGGGGCTATCAGCCCCAGCATTTT. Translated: CASSQETGGYQPQHF.

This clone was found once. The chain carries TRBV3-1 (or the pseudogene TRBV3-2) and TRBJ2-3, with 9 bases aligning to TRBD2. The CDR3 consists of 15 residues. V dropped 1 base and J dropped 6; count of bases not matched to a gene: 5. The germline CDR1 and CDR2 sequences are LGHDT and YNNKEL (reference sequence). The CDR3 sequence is CASSQAAGGLDTQYF. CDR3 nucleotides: TGTGCCAGCAGCCAAGCGGCGGGAGGGTTGGATACGCAGTATTTT.

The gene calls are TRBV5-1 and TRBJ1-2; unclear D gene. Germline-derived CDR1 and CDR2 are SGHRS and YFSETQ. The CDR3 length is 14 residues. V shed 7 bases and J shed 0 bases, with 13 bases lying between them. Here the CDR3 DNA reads TGCGCCAGCGCCTGGGCCCAGTCTAACTATGGCTACACCTTC. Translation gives CASAWAQSNYGYTF.

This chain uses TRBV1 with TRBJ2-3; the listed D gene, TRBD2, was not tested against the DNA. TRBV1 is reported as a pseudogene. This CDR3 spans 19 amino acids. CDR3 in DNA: TGCACCAGCAGCCAGATCCGACCTCTCCGGGAGGGCTATGTCGATACGCAGTATTTT. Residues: CTSSQIRPLREGYVDTQYF.

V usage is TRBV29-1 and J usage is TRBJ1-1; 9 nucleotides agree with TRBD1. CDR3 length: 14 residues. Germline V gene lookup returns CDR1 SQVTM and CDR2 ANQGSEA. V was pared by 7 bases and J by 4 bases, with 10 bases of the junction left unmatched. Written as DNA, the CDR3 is TGCAGCGCCGGGACAGGGATGGTGTTCACTGAAGCTTTCTTT. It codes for CSAGTGMVFTEAFF.

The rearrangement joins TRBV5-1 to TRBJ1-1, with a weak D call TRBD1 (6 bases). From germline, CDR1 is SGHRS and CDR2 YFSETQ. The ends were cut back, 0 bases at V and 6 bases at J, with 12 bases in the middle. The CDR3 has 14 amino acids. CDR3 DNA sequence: TGCGCCAGCAGCTTGGTTGGGGAGGGGGCTGAAGCTTTCTTT. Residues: CASSLVGEGAEAFF.

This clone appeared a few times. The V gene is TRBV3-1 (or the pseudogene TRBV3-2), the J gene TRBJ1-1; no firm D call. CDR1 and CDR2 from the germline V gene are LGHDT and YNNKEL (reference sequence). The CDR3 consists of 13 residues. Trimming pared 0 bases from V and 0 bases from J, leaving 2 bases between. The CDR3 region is CASSQEVNTEAFF. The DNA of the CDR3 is TGTGCCAGCAGCCAAGAGGTGAACACTGAAGCTTTCTTT.

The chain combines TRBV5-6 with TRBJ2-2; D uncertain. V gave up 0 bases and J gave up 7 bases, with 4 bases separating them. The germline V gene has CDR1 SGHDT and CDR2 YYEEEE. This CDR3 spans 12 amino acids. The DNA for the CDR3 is TGTGCCAGCAGCTTGGGGGACGGGGAGCTGTTTTTT. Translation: CASSLGDGELFF.